This T cell receptor beta chain was sequenced during a study of PD-1 blockade in classical Hodgkin lymphoma. Findings of the study overall: A reduction in baseline TCR diversity was reportedly seen in newly diagnosed patients relative to healthy donors. Although disease activity or prior therapy may be involved, causes of the repertoire differences remain undefined.

Here immunoSEQ multiplex PCR was the method, and the copy in TCRdb shows in-frame clones only, minus some. The table has over 14,000 clones, roughly nine tenths seen once. With 0 bases removed from V and 5 bases from J, the gap between germline ends came to 13 bases. The CDR3 loop spans 15 amino acids. Germline CDR1 and CDR2: LNHNV and YYDKDF (reference sequence). This clone has a single count. The antigen remains unidentified. The time point: newly diagnosed, previously untreated cHL patient sample. Magnetic depletion of non-target cells from thawed PBMCs yielded purified CD8+ T cells. Comparison came from newly diagnosed, untreated classical Hodgkin lymphoma PBMCs.

The chain joins TRBV15 to TRBJ2-5; D ambiguous. The sequence was collected from a human donor with classical Hodgkin lymphoma. The specimen was CD8+ T cells from blood. CDR3 DNA sequence: TGTGCCACCAGCAGAGACGACCGCGTGGGGGAGACCCAGTACTTC. It specifies CATSRDDRVGETQYF.